This entry is about one T cell receptor beta chain. Germline loops: CDR1 LGHDT, CDR2 YNNKEL (reference sequence). The CDR3 is 16 residues long. J lost 1 base, V lost 3 bases, and 6 bases had no gene match. The method was immunoSEQ multiplex PCR; TCRdb's version includes in-frame clones alone and lacks a portion of them. The sample holds roughly 250,000 clones, 70% to 85% seen once. The sample belongs to a study of blood T cell repertoires in COVID-19. The chain joins TRBV3-1 (or the pseudogene TRBV3-2) to TRBJ2-7; TRBD2 agrees at 10 bases. The origin of this receptor is a woman of 80 years or more with active or convalescent COVID-19. The sequencing input was peripheral blood. The CDR3 coding sequence is TGTGCCAGCAGCCATACCGGGACTAGCGTATCCTACGAGCAGTACTTC. Translation gives CASSHTGTSVSYEQYF.